These 23 T cell receptor beta chains originate from one sample sequenced in a study of T cells in tuberculosis. Using immunoSEQ multiplex PCR, the repertoire was profiled, and TCRdb retains in-frame clones only, with some absent. This table holds about 24,000 clones, 95% to 96% found once. The sample comprised PBMCs. The receptor set was obtained from a donor between 10 and 35 years old with latent tuberculosis or without tuberculosis infection.

The V gene is TRBV7-8, the J gene TRBJ2-3, with a weak D call TRBD2 (6 bases). This CDR3 spans 14 amino acids. V lost 1 base to trimming and J lost 3 bases, with 8 bases between them. Germline V gene lookup returns CDR1 SGHVS and CDR2 FQNEAQ. For the CDR3, the DNA is TGTGCCAGCAGCTTAGGACTAGTGACAGATACGCAGTATTTT. This sequence encodes CASSLGLVTDTQYF.

Here the CDR3 reads CACPIGGYAEAFF. The CDR3 DNA sequence: TGTGCCTGCCCTATCGGGGGATACGCTGAAGCTTTCTTT. The chain couples TRBV30 to TRBJ1-1; D possibly corresponds to TRBD1 (5 bases). Germline lookup yields CDR1 GTSNPN and CDR2 SVGIG (reference sequence). Trimming left V 6 bases short and J 6 bases short, with 17 bases between. This CDR3 has 13 amino acids.

CDR3 nucleotides: TGTGCCAGCAGTCCCGACGAGCAGTACTTC. It codes for CASSPDEQYF. This chain uses TRBV2 with TRBJ2-7; D call uncertain. Trimming left V 5 bases short and J 5 bases short, with 4 bases between. The germline V gene encodes CDR1 SNHLY and CDR2 FYNNEI. The CDR3 is made up of 10 amino acids.

The chain links TRBV18 to TRBJ2-1; D remains ambiguous. Trimming pared 4 bases from V and 7 bases from J, leaving 14 bases between. The germline V gene encodes CDR1 KGHSH and CDR2 LQKENI. The CDR3 runs to 14 residues. DNA of the CDR3: TGTGCCAGCTCACTGCAGGTTTCGAAGAATGAGCAGTTCTTC. It yields the protein CASSLQVSKNEQFF.

The V gene is TRBV6-1, the J gene TRBJ2-1; 8 bases map to TRBD1. CDR3 length: 15 amino acids. Germline V CDR1 and CDR2: MNHNS, SASEGT. The ends lost 1 base at V and 5 bases at J; junction bases unmatched: 4. In DNA, the CDR3 is TGTGCCAGCAGTGAAGAAGGACAGGGCGACAATGAGCAGTTCTTC. It codes for CASSEEGQGDNEQFF.

The chain couples TRBV30 to TRBJ2-5, with TRBD2 as a possible D gene (5 bases). Between the trimmed V and J ends, which lost 0 bases and 1 base, there was a span of 15 bases. From germline, CDR1 is GTSNPN and CDR2 SVGIG (reference sequence). The CDR3 has 16 residues. The CDR3 region has the DNA TGTGCCTGGAGTGTACGCGGGCTAGTCAGCCAAGAGACCCAGTACTTC. It is translated as CAWSVRGLVSQETQYF. Full variable domain (outside the CDR3, taken from reference TRBV30 and TRBJ2-5): SQTIHQWPATLVQPVGSPLSLECTVEGTSNPNLYWYRQAAGRGLQLLFYSVGIGQISSEVPQNLSASRPQDRQFILSSKKLLLSDSGFYLCAWSVRGLVSQETQYFGPGTRLLVL.

CDR3 in amino acids: CASSMNSNYGYTF. The CDR3 DNA follows: TGTGCCAGTAGTATGAACAGTAACTATGGCTACACCTTC. This sequence joins TRBV19 and TRBJ1-2; D remains unclear. CDR1 is LNHDA, CDR2 SQIVND, per germline (reference sequence). Trimming left V 3 bases short and J 1 base short, with 6 bases between. The CDR3 length is 13 residues.

This rearrangement joins TRBV6-1 to TRBJ2-5, with D possibly being TRBD2 (5 bases). This CDR3 is built from 14 residues. Per the germline V gene, CDR1 is MNHNS and CDR2 is SASEGT. Between the trimmed V and J ends, which lost 10 bases and 4 bases, there was a span of 19 bases. In DNA form, the CDR3 reads TGTGCCAACGCGGGCGGCCCGGTGGGAGAGACCCAGTACTTC. It yields the protein CANAGGPVGETQYF.

The chain uses TRBV6-5 and TRBJ1-1, with D perhaps TRBD1 (5 bases). This CDR3 contains 15 residues. Germline V CDR1 and CDR2: MNHEY, SVGAGI. V was cut by 5 bases and J by 2 bases, with 15 bases left in between. CDR3 sequence (DNA): TGTGCCAGCAGTCCGGTATGGGGGGAAAACACTGAAGCTTTCTTT. Translation: CASSPVWGENTEAFF.

The chain is built from TRBV10-2 and TRBJ1-4; a possible D gene is TRBD1 (5 bases). CDR1 is WSHSY, CDR2 SAAADI, per germline. The CDR3 spans 14 residues. Trimming took 4 bases from V and 8 from J, leaving 14 bases between them. CDR3 nucleotides: TGCGCCAGCAGTGCGTTGTTGGGGCAAGAAAAACTGTTTTTT. It codes for CASSALLGQEKLFF.

The CDR3 sequence: CASSLDAGLETQYF. For the CDR3, the DNA is TGTGCCAGCAGCTTAGACGCGGGGTTAGAGACCCAGTACTTC. The rearrangement uses TRBV7-7 and TRBJ2-5; D may be TRBD2 (6 bases). This CDR3 contains 14 residues. In germline, CDR1 is SSHAT, CDR2 FNYEAQ (reference sequence). Trimming cost V 1 base and J 4 bases, with 10 bases left between them.

The rearrangement joins TRBV4-1 to TRBJ1-2; 9 bases agree with TRBD1. Germline V gene lookup returns CDR1 MGHRA and CDR2 YSYEKL. V gave up 3 bases and J gave up 8 bases; unmatched junction bases: 7. CDR3 length: 14 amino acids. CDR3 sequence: CASSHPGTGKGYTF. The CDR3 region has the DNA TGCGCCAGCAGCCACCCCGGGACAGGGAAAGGCTACACCTTC.

The chain links TRBV10-3 to TRBJ2-5, with D tentatively TRBD1 (5 bases). This CDR3 has 16 residues. V lost 3 bases and J lost 2, with 16 bases in between. Per germline, CDR1 ENHRY and CDR2 SYGVKD. Here the CDR3 reads CAISDPTERIQETQYF. CDR3 DNA: TGTGCCATCAGTGACCCGACAGAGAGGATACAAGAGACCCAGTACTTC.

The V and J genes are TRBV9 and TRBJ2-1; 8 bases line up with TRBD2. The ends lost 2 bases at V and 4 bases at J; junction bases unmatched: 2. This CDR3 has 14 amino acids. From germline, CDR1 is SGDLS and CDR2 YYNGEE. The CDR3 reads CASSVGGGYNEQFF. The CDR3 region has the DNA TGTGCCAGCAGCGTTGGCGGGGGGTACAATGAGCAGTTCTTC.

This chain links TRBV7-3 with TRBJ2-1, with TRBD2 identical over 12 bases. The CDR3 is made up of 16 amino acids. CDR1 is SGHTA and CDR2 is FQGTGA in the germline V gene. J gave up 4 bases and V 2 bases, and 3 bases lay outside the gene matches. CDR3 region: CASSLGLAGMYNEQFF. DNA of the CDR3: TGTGCCAGCAGCTTAGGACTAGCGGGGATGTACAATGAGCAGTTCTTC.

V gene TRBV23-1 combines with J gene TRBJ2-7; 8 bases are a match to TRBD2. TRBV23-1 counts as an open reading frame of uncertain function. After removal of 7 bases from V and 5 bases from J, the junction contained 16 bases not matched to a gene. CDR3 size: 16 residues. The CDR3, as DNA: TGCGCCAGCATTCTCAATCGGGGGGGGCATTTCGACGAGCAGTACGTC. Its translation: CASILNRGGHFDEQYV.

V is TRBV15 and J is TRBJ2-1, with 11 bases matching TRBD2. V was clipped by 2 bases and J by 8 bases; unmatched bases: 5. CDR1 and CDR2 (germline): LNHNV, YYDKDF (reference sequence). This CDR3 has 15 amino acids. CDR3 sequence (DNA): TGTGCCACCAGCAGAATTAGCGGGGGGGCCGATGAGCAGTTCTTC. Amino acid sequence: CATSRISGGADEQFF.

This clone was counted once. The V and J genes are TRBV11-1 and TRBJ1-1; TRBD1 is a possible D gene (5 bases). Trimming took off 5 bases at V and 3 bases at J, with 13 bases between the two ends. CDR3 length: 14 residues. Per germline, CDR1 SGHAT and CDR2 FQDESV (reference sequence). CDR3 in DNA: TGTGCCAGCAGCCTTTTAAGGGGCTACACTGAAGCTTTCTTT. It yields the protein CASSLLRGYTEAFF.

The chain combines TRBV4-2 with TRBJ2-4, with 14 bases aligning to TRBD2. The CDR3 is made up of 19 amino acids. Germline trimming cut 3 bases from V and 2 bases from J; bases unmatched to any gene: 9. Germline-derived CDR1 and CDR2 are LGHNA and YNFKEQ. The CDR3 DNA reads as TGTGCCAGCAGCCAGGGACTAGCGGGGGCTACCCTTACCAAAAACATTCAGTACTTC. This codes for CASSQGLAGATLTKNIQYF.

V usage is TRBV13 and J usage is TRBJ2-1, with 9 bases lining up with TRBD1. The CDR3 contains 15 residues. Germline V CDR1 and CDR2: PRHDT, FYEKMQ (reference sequence). Trimming took 5 bases from V and 6 from J; bases not matched to a gene: 8. In nucleotides, the CDR3 is TGTGCCAGCAGCCCTGACAGGGGGTTTACCAATGAGCAGTTCTTC. The encoded protein is CASSPDRGFTNEQFF. The full variable domain, rest sourced from reference TRBV13 and TRBJ2-1, is AAGVIQSPRHLIKEKRETATLKCYPIPRHDTVYWYQQGPGQDPQFLISFYEKMQSDKGSIPDRFSAQQFSDYHSELNMSSLELGDSALYFCASSPDRGFTNEQFFGPGTRLTVL.

This clone was seen a single time. The chain has TRBV4-1 and TRBJ2-1; D not resolved. The germline V and J ends were trimmed by 4 bases and 4 bases, with 14 bases remaining between them. The CDR3 extends over 15 amino acids. The V gene's germline CDR1 is MGHRA and CDR2 YSYEKL. CDR3 residues: CASSRLGQPYNEQFF. CDR3 in DNA: TGCGCCAGCAGCCGGCTTGGGCAACCGTACAATGAGCAGTTCTTC.

The chain couples TRBV7-8 to TRBJ2-2; 9 bases are shared with TRBD2. The CDR3 consists of 18 residues. From germline, CDR1 is SGHVS and CDR2 FQNEAQ. Germline trimming cut 4 bases from V and 6 bases from J; bases unmatched to any gene: 15. The CDR3 here is CASSSPTGLAGKPGELFF. As DNA, the CDR3 is TGTGCCAGCAGCTCCCCGACGGGGCTAGCGGGGAAGCCCGGGGAGCTGTTTTTT.

This clone is categorized as hyperexpanded. The J gene is TRBJ1-1, the V gene TRBV14; D unresolved. The CDR3 spans 13 residues. Per the germline V gene, CDR1 is SGHDN and CDR2 is FVKESK. The V end lost 6 bases, the J end lost 7 bases, and 15 bases lay between the germline ends. This CDR3 reads CASRGGREIEAFF. The CDR3 region has the DNA TGTGCCAGCAGGGGTGGGCGGGAAATTGAAGCTTTCTTT.